This TCR beta chain derives from a study of beta chain features in type 1 diabetes. Whole-study context: Examined across all samples were approximately 99 million sorted cells.

CDR3 size: 14 residues. Germline V gene sequence: CDR1 LNHDA, CDR2 SQIVND (reference sequence). V gave up 10 bases and J gave up 6 bases, with 16 bases separating them. One heparinised blood draw, averaging around 0.12 L, came from each donor. What was sequenced were expressed TCRB transcripts, since all of the isolated RNA had been reverse transcribed. Some clones are missing from TCRdb's copy, which holds only in-frame ones; the method was immunoSEQ multiplex PCR. The sample holds over 120,000 clones, approximately 13% seen once. To note about this clone: What it binds is not known.

Study findings and constraints: For TCRB rearrangement, an influence of HLA type remained unresolved here. Shortening that was moderate but significant affected the TCRB CDR3s of Type 1 diabetes patients in all four CD4+ subsets.

Sequences were obtained from central memory CD4+ T cells from blood. This rearrangement joins TRBV19 to TRBJ1-6, with D perhaps matching TRBD1 (6 bases). The receptor's source is a man aged 18 to 30 with type 1 diabetes. CDR3 sequence (DNA): TGTGCCACCAAAACCGGGACACCTAATTCACCCCTCCACTTT. Translation: CATKTGTPNSPLHF.